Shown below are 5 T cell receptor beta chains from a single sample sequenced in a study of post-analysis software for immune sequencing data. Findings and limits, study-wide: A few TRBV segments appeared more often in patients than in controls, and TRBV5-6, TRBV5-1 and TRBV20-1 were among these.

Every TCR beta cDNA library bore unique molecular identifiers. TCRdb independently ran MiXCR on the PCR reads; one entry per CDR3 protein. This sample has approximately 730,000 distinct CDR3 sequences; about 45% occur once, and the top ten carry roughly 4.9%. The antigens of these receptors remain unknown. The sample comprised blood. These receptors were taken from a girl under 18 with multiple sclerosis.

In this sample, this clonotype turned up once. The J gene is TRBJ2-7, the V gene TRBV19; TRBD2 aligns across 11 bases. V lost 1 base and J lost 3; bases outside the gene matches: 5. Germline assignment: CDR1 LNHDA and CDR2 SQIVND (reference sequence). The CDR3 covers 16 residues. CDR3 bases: TGTGCCAGTAGTATAGGCGTAGCGGGAGGGGACTACGAGCAGTACTTC. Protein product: CASSIGVAGGDYEQYF.

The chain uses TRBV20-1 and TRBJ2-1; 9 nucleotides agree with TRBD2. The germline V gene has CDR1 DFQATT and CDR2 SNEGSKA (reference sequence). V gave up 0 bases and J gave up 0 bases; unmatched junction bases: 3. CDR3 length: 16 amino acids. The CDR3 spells CSARDSSGSSYNEQFF. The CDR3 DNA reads TGCAGTGCTAGAGACAGTAGCGGGAGCTCCTACAATGAGCAGTTCTTC.

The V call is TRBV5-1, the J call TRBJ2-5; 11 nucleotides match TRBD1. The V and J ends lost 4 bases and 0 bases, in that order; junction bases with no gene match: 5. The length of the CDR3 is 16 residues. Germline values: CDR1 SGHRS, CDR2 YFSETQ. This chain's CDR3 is CASSTGTGGYQETQYF. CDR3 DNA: TGCGCCAGCAGCACCGGGACAGGGGGATACCAAGAGACCCAGTACTTC.

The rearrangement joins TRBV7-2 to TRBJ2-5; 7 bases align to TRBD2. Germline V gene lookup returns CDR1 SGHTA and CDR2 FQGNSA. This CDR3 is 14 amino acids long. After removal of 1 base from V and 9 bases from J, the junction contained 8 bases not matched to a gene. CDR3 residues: CASSLGGSGEAQYF. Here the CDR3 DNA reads TGTGCCAGCAGCTTAGGCGGGAGCGGCGAGGCCCAGTACTTC.

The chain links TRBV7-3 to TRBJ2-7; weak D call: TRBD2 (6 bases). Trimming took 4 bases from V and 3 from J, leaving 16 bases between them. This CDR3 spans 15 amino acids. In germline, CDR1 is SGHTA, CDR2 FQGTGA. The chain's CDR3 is CASSSSGRSNYEQYF. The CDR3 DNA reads TGTGCCAGCAGCTCCTCTGGGAGGAGCAACTACGAGCAGTACTTC.